This T cell receptor (beta chain) was retrieved from a study of cytomegalovirus exposure and HLA in healthy donors. This clone was found once. Its cognate antigen is unknown. Study-wide results and caveats: A later analysis associated 16,951 TCR beta sequences with HLA alleles at a 0.05 false discovery rate. A later analysis found that most CMV-associated TCR beta chains appeared HLA-restricted. It was shown in a later analysis that HLA-associated TCR beta chains were more clonally expanded than other, equally common chains.

PCR primers comprised 60 Vbeta and 13 Jbeta primers. Original analysis: Around 12 million of 65 million to 95 million unique TCR beta chains were shared, per a later count. The data were produced by immunoSEQ multiplex PCR, yet TCRdb's version contains in-frame clones alone and is incomplete. The V and J calls and clone size come from that table; D and trimming were worked out from the DNA. The sample carries over 150,000 clones, roughly 72% recorded once. Trimming shortened V by 1 base and J by 7 bases, and 21 bases separated the two germline ends. Germline V gene data show CDR1 as SGHNT and CDR2 as YYREEE (reference sequence). The CDR3 extends over 17 amino acids.

The chain employs TRBV5-4 and TRBJ2-1, with a tentative D call TRBD1 (6 bases). The source of this sequence is a young man in good health and CMV-seronegative. Sequencing was carried out using PBMCs. CDR3 residues: CASSLPRQAVLINEQFF. In DNA, the CDR3 is TGTGCCAGCAGCTTGCCACGACAGGCAGTCTTGATTAATGAGCAGTTCTTC. Together with reference TRBV5-4 and TRBJ2-1, the CDR3 gives the full variable domain: ETGVTQSPTHLIKTRGQQVTLRCSSQSGHNTVSWYQQALGQGPQFIFQYYREEENGRGNFPPRFSGLQFPNYSSELNVNALELDDSALYLCASSLPRQAVLINEQFFGPGTRLTVL.